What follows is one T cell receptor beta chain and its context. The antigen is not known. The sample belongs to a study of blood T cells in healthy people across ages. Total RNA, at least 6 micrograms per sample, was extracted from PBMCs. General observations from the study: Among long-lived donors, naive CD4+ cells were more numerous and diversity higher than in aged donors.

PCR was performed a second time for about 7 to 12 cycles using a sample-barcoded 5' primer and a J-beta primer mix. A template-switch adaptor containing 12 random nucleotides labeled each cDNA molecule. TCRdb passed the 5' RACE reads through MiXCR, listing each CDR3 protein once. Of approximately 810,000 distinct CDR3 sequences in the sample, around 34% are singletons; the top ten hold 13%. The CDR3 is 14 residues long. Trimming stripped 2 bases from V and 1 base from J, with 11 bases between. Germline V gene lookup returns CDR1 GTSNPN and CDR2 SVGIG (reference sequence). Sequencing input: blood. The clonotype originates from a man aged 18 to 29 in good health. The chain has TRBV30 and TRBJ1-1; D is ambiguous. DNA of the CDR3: TGTGCCTGGAGTATAAATAGCGCGAACACTGAAGCTTTCTTT. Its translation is CAWSINSANTEAFF.